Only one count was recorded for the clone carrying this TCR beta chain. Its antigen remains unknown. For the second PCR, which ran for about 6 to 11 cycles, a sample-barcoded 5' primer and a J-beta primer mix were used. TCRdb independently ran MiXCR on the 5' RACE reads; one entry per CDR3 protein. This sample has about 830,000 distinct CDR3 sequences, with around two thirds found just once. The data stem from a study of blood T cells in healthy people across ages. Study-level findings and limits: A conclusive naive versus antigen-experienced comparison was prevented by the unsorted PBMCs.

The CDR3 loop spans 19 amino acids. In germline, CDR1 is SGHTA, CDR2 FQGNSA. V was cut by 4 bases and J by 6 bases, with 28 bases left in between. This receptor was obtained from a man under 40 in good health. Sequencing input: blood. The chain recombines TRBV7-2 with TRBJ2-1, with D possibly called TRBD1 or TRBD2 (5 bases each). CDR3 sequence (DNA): TGTGCCAGCAGCTCAGCCCGAGGGGCTCAAGGGAGTTCCCTCAATGAGCAGTTCTTC. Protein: CASSSARGAQGSSLNEQFF. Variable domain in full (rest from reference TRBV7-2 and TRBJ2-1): GAGVSQSPSNKVTEKGKDVELRCDPISGHTALYWYRQSLGQGLEFLIYFQGNSAPDKSGLPSDRFSAERTGGSVSTLTIQRTQQEDSAVYLCASSSARGAQGSSLNEQFFGPGTRLTVL.